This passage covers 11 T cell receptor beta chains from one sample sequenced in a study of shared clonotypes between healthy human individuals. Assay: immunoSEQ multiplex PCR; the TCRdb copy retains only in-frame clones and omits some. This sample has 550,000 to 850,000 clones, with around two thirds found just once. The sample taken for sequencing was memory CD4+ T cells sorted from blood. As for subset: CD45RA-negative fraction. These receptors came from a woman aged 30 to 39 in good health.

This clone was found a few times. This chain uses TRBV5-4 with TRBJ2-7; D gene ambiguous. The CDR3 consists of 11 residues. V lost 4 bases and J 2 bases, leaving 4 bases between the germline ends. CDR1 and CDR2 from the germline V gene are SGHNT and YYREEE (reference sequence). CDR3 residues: CASSGAYEQYF. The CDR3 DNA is TGTGCCAGCAGCGGGGCCTACGAGCAGTACTTC.

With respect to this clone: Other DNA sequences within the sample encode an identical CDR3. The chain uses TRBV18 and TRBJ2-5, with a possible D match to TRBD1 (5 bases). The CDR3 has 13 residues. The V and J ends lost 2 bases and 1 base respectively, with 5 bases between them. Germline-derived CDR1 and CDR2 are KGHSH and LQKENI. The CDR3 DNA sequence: TGTGCCAGCTCACCAGACAGCCAAGAGACCCAGTACTTC. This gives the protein CASSPDSQETQYF.

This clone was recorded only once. The CDR3 DNA reads as TGTGCCAGCAGGGGCGGGATCTCTGGAAACACCATATATTTT. It translates to CASRGGISGNTIYF. The genes are TRBV6-1 and TRBJ1-3; D ambiguous. Germline assignment: CDR1 MNHNS and CDR2 SASEGT. The V end lost 6 bases, the J end lost 0 bases, and 9 bases lay between the germline ends. This CDR3 is built from 14 residues.

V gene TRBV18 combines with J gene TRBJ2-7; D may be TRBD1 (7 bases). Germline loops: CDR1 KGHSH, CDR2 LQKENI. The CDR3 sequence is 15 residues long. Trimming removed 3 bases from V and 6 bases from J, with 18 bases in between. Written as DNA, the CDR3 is TGTGCCAGCTCACCCTGGGCCAGGGGGACTGGCGAGCAGTACTTC. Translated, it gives CASSPWARGTGEQYF. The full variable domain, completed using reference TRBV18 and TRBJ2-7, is NAGVMQNPRHLVRRRGQEARLRCSPMKGHSHVYWYRQLPEEGLKFMVYLQKENIIDESGMPKERFSAEFPKEGPSILRIQQVVRGDSAAYFCASSPWARGTGEQYFGPGTRLTVT.

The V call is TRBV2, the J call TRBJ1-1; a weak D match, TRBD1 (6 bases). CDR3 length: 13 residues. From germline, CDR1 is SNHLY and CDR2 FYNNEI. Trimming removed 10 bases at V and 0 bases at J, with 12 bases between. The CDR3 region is CANRVTMNTEAFF. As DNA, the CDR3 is TGTGCCAACAGGGTCACAATGAACACTGAAGCTTTCTTT.

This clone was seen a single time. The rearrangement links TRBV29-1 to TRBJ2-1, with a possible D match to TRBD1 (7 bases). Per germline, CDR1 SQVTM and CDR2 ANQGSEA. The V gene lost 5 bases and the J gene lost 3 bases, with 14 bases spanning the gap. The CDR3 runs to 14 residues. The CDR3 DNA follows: TGCAGCGTTTCCCAGGGGGGAGGCTACAATGAGCAGTTCTTC. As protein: CSVSQGGGYNEQFF.

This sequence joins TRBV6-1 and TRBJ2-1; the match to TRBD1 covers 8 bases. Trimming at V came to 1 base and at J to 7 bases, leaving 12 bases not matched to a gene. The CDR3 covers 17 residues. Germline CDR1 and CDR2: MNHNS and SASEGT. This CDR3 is CASSEESLYRGRNEQFF. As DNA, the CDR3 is TGTGCCAGCAGTGAAGAGTCCCTATACAGGGGGAGGAATGAGCAGTTCTTC.

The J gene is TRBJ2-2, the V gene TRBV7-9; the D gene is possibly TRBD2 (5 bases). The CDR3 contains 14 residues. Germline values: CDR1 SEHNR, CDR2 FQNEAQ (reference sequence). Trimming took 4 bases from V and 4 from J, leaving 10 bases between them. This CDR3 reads CASSSGSPTGELFF. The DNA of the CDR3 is TGTGCCAGCAGCTCGGGGTCCCCCACCGGGGAGCTGTTTTTT.

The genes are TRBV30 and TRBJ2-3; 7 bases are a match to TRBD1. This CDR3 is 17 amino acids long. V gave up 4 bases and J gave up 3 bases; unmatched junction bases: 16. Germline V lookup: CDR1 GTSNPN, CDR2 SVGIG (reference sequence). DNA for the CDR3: TGTGCCTGGATGGTGGACAGGCTTTCTAGGGGAACAGATACGCAGTATTTT. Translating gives CAWMVDRLSRGTDTQYF.

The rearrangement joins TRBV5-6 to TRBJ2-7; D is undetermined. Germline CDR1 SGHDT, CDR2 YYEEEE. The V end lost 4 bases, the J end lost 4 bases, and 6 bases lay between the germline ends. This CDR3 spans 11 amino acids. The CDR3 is CASSIEYEQYF. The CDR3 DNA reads TGTGCCAGCAGCATCGAATACGAGCAGTACTTC. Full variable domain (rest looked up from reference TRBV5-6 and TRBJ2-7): DAGVTQSPTHLIKTRGQQVTLRCSPKSGHDTVSWYQQALGQGPQFIFQYYEEEERQRGNFPDRFSGHQFPNYSSELNVNALLLGDSALYLCASSIEYEQYFGPGTRLTVT.

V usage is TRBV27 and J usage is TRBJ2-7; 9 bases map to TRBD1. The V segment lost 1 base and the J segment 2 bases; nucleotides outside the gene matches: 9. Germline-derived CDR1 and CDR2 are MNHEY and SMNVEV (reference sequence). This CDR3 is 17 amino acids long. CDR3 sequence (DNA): TGTGCCAGCAGTTTATTTCCCGTGGACAGGGGCACCTACGAGCAGTACTTC. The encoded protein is CASSLFPVDRGTYEQYF.